The TCR beta chain described here comes from a study of cytomegalovirus exposure and HLA in healthy donors. Points from the study as a whole: Later analysis demonstrated an association between a missense DCLRE1C variant and TCR beta V- and J-gene trimming. With DRB1 most and HLA-C fewest, TCR association rates differed between HLA loci in a later analysis.

In regard to this clone: Its antigen remains unknown.

With 60 Vbeta and 13 Jbeta primers, the PCR was carried out. Generated by immunoSEQ multiplex PCR, the TCRdb table keeps only in-frame clones and is missing some. Among about 160,000 clones listed, 70% to 80% were seen once. The ends were cut back, 2 bases at V and 8 bases at J, with 16 bases in the middle. Germline V CDR1 and CDR2: SGHVS, FNYEAQ. The CDR3 sequence is 15 residues long. The TCR sequence derives from a man aged 25-40 years in good health and CMV-seropositive. The sample was PBMCs. The chain joins TRBV7-6 to TRBJ1-3; D not certain. For the CDR3, the DNA is TGTGCCAGCAGCTTAACGGGAAGCGGTGAGGACACCATATATTTT. This codes for CASSLTGSGEDTIYF.